This T cell receptor beta chain stems from a study of T cell repertoires in cytomegalovirus infection. On the study more broadly: Public TCR beta signatures indicated both CMV infection and matching HLA type. Study-level findings and limits: The cumulative frequency of public TCR beta families distinguished individuals who carried CMV together with the relevant HLA. What dominated the ex vivo response were HLA-C-restricted CMV-specific TCR beta clonotypes.

TCRdb called the reads again in MiXCR, with one record for every CDR3 protein. The data contain approximately 140,000 distinct CDR3 sequences, about 24% of them singletons. A remark on this clonotype: Its matching antigen is unknown.

V shed 6 bases, J shed 6 bases, and the junction held 9 bases outside the gene matches. Germline CDR1 is MNHNS and CDR2 is SASEGT. The length of the CDR3 is 15 residues. This chain connects TRBV6-1 to TRBJ2-3; 10 positions match TRBD2. The source of this sequence is a human donor in good health (CMV status not recorded). Some clones in this sample may be carry-over from other donors' samples. Sequencing was carried out using PBMCs, sequenced either directly or after in vitro stimulation (not recorded which). The chain's CDR3 is CASRFLAGEGDTQYF. The CDR3 coding sequence is TGTGCCAGCAGATTCCTAGCGGGAGAGGGGGATACGCAGTATTTT.